Each of the 18 T cell receptor beta chains below was sequenced from the same sample in a study of T cell responses to AZD1222 COVID-19 vaccine (dated by TCRdb to the early 2020s). The library was obtained by the immunoSEQ multiplex PCR assay. Here the immuneACCESS table is served through TCRdb, limited to in-frame sequences with V and J called. Missing clones are a known gap in these copies; in checked studies unresolved V genes cover under half, and the rest lacks a known reason. In all, the sample holds approximately 130,000 clones, and roughly 90% of those were seen once. Jointly, the top ten make up 1.5% to 2% of the sample. This sample's time point label indicates: baseline before first vaccination. The source material was peripheral blood, sampled on day 0 of AZD1222 vaccination. All receptors come from an adult in good health.

The chain links TRBV10-3 to TRBJ1-6; TRBD1 might be the D (6 bases). Germline V gene data show CDR1 as ENHRY and CDR2 as SYGVKD. The CDR3 runs to 15 residues. V lost 6 bases and J lost 9, with 18 bases in between. As DNA, the CDR3 is TGTGCCATCAGGGGGGCCGGACACCTTGCTTCACCCCTCCACTTT. Amino acids: CAIRGAGHLASPLHF.

The chain couples TRBV4-3 to TRBJ1-3; D unclear. The CDR3 has 15 amino acids. Germline V gene sequence: CDR1 LGHNA, CDR2 YSLEER. Trimming took 0 bases from V and 2 from J, leaving 8 bases between them. This chain's CDR3 is CASSQDSGTGNTIYF. DNA for the CDR3: TGCGCCAGCAGCCAAGATTCCGGGACTGGAAACACCATATATTTT.

The chain recombines TRBV30 with TRBJ1-5; 9 positions match TRBD1. Germline V gene lookup returns CDR1 GTSNPN and CDR2 SVGIG (reference sequence). Trimming took 0 bases from V and 4 from J; bases not matched to a gene: 7. This CDR3 is built from 16 residues. The CDR3 DNA reads as TGTGCCTGGAGTGTGGGGGGGACAGGGAGAAATCAGCCCCAGCATTTT. Its protein product is CAWSVGGTGRNQPQHF.

The chain employs TRBV7-2 and TRBJ1-3; D gene unclear. There are 14 residues in the CDR3. V lost 3 bases and J 0 bases, leaving 6 bases between the germline ends. The germline gives CDR1 SGHTA, CDR2 FQGNSA. CDR3 in amino acids: CASSLVFSGNTIYF. CDR3 sequence (DNA): TGTGCCAGCAGCTTGGTGTTCTCTGGAAACACCATATATTTT.

The rearrangement links TRBV19 to TRBJ2-1, with D uncertain. V shed 4 bases and J shed 8 bases, with 15 bases lying between them. There are 14 residues in the CDR3. In germline, CDR1 is LNHDA, CDR2 SQIVND (reference sequence). The CDR3 DNA is TGTGCCAGTAGTACCCGGACCCAATTGGATGAGCAGTTCTTC. Protein product: CASSTRTQLDEQFF. Full variable domain (remainder filled in from reference TRBV19 and TRBJ2-1): DGGITQSPKYLFRKEGQNVTLSCEQNLNHDAMYWYRQDPGQGLRLIYYSQIVNDFQKGDIAEGYSVSREKKESFPLTVTSAQKNPTAFYLCASSTRTQLDEQFFGPGTRLTVL.

The genes are TRBV5-1 and TRBJ1-2, with 8 bases matching TRBD1. This CDR3 spans 14 amino acids. Germline CDR1 reads SGHRS; CDR2 reads YFSETQ. V lost 4 bases to trimming and J lost 6 bases; unmatched junction nucleotides: 8. The CDR3 protein is CASSVGQVSDGYTF. CDR3 nucleotides: TGCGCCAGCAGCGTGGGACAGGTTTCGGATGGCTACACCTTC.

The J gene is TRBJ1-1, the V gene TRBV24-1; D is ambiguous. The CDR3 spans 15 residues. V dropped 0 bases and J dropped 1 base, with 8 bases sitting between them. The germline V gene has CDR1 KGHDR and CDR2 SFDVKD. The CDR3 DNA reads TGTGCCACCAGTGATTTGCCTGGGGAGAACACTGAAGCTTTCTTT. It is translated as CATSDLPGENTEAFF.

The chain couples TRBV3-1 (or the pseudogene TRBV3-2) to TRBJ2-7; D possibly uses TRBD1 or TRBD2 (6 bases each). In germline, CDR1 is LGHDT, CDR2 YNNKEL (reference sequence). Trimming took 0 bases from V and 7 from J, leaving 13 bases between them. The CDR3 extends over 14 amino acids. This chain's CDR3 is CASSQDGGPVEQYF. The CDR3 DNA reads as TGTGCCAGCAGCCAAGATGGGGGGCCCGTGGAGCAGTACTTC.

The V and J genes are TRBV5-1 and TRBJ2-4, with D perhaps TRBD2 (7 bases). CDR3 size: 15 residues. Looked up from germline, CDR1 is SGHRS and CDR2 is YFSETQ. V lost 3 bases to trimming and J lost 8 bases, with 18 bases between them. CDR3 DNA sequence: TGCGCCAGCAGCTCCCGACTAGTAGGGGGGGACATTCAGTACTTC. It is translated as CASSSRLVGGDIQYF.

The CDR3 region has the DNA TGTGCCAGCAGCGATTCTGGAAACACCATATATTTT. This codes for CASSDSGNTIYF. The chain couples TRBV28 to TRBJ1-3, with D uncertain. V shed 6 bases and J shed 1 base, with 4 bases lying between them. The CDR3 loop spans 12 amino acids. CDR1 is MDHEN and CDR2 is SYDVKM in the germline V gene. The full variable domain, with the rest looked up from reference TRBV28 and TRBJ1-3, is DVKVTQSSRYLVKRTGEKVFLECVQDMDHENMFWYRQDPGLGLRLIYFSYDVKMKEKGDIPEGYSVSREKKERFSLILESASTNQTSMYLCASSDSGNTIYFGEGSWLTVV.

This chain uses TRBV19 with TRBJ2-2; D possibly matches TRBD1 or TRBD2 (5 bases each). V lost 8 bases to trimming and J lost 7 bases, with 17 bases between them. CDR1 and CDR2 from the germline V gene are LNHDA and SQIVND (reference sequence). The CDR3 runs 14 residues. CDR3 amino acids: CASAQGGHGGELFF. The CDR3 DNA reads as TGTGCCAGTGCCCAGGGCGGGCATGGCGGGGAGCTGTTTTTT.

Comments on this clone: One end of the junction fails to match germline, which may point to a read error. The rearrangement links TRBV12-3 or TRBV12-4 to TRBJ2-1; 12 nucleotides line up with TRBD2. This CDR3 region has 12 residues. This chain's CDR3 is CASSYLAGGPVF. In DNA, the CDR3 is TGTGCCAGCAGTTACCTAGCGGGAGGGCCGGTCTTC.

The rearrangement links TRBV5-4 to TRBJ1-2; 10 bases are shared with TRBD1. CDR3 length equals 14 residues. CDR1 SGHNT and CDR2 YYREEE come from the germline V gene (reference sequence). Trimming took 4 bases from V and 7 from J; bases not matched to a gene: 7. This CDR3 reads CASSIGTGEIGYTF. In DNA form, the CDR3 reads TGTGCCAGCAGCATAGGGACAGGGGAAATTGGCTACACCTTC.

The chain recombines TRBV7-3 with TRBJ1-1; D uncertain. The CDR3 contains 13 residues. Per germline, CDR1 SGHTA and CDR2 FQGTGA. Trimming took 2 bases from V and 0 from J, leaving 4 bases between them. CDR3 bases: TGTGCCAGCAGCTTAGGAATGAACACTGAAGCTTTCTTT. It encodes CASSLGMNTEAFF.

A remark on this clone: An end of the junction differs from the germline gene, which may be a read error. This sequence joins TRBV3-1 (or the pseudogene TRBV3-2) and TRBJ2-5, with 7 bases that match TRBD1. CDR1 and CDR2 (germline): LGHDT, YNNKEL (reference sequence). The CDR3 spans 12 residues. DNA for the CDR3: TGTGCCAGCAGCCAAGATCGCCAGGGGGTTCACTTC. It translates to CASSQDRQGVHF.

The rearrangement uses TRBV6-5 and TRBJ2-7, with D maybe TRBD1 (5 bases). V lost 8 bases and J lost 1, with 12 bases in between. The CDR3 has 13 residues. Per germline, CDR1 MNHEY and CDR2 SVGAGI. The CDR3 DNA follows: TGTGCCAGCTGGCACAGGTGGTCCTACGAGCAGTACTTC. Amino acid sequence: CASWHRWSYEQYF.

The genes are TRBV2 and TRBJ1-1; 7 nucleotides align to TRBD1. Germline values: CDR1 SNHLY, CDR2 FYNNEI. The CDR3 consists of 16 residues. The V segment lost 7 bases and the J segment 0 bases; nucleotides outside the gene matches: 11. In DNA form, the CDR3 reads TGTGCCAGCACCACCATAGAGGGACAGTTGAACACTGAAGCTTTCTTT. Encoded protein: CASTTIEGQLNTEAFF.

The DNA for the CDR3 is TGCAGCGTTGGACTAGCGGGAGTGTATAGTGAGCAGTTCTTC. Encoded protein: CSVGLAGVYSEQFF. The chain links TRBV29-1 to TRBJ2-1; 12 bases are a match to TRBD2. Trimming removed 4 bases from V and 9 bases from J; junction bases left unmatched: 7. Germline lookup yields CDR1 SQVTM and CDR2 ANQGSEA. The CDR3 length is 14 residues.